This passage covers 14 T cell receptor beta chains from one sample sequenced in a study of blood T cell repertoires in COVID-19. Sequencing used immunoSEQ multiplex PCR; TCRdb keeps in-frame clones, though not all of them. The sample has 100,000 to 150,000 clones; about four fifths are singletons. Material: peripheral blood. The origin of the receptors is a man aged 25-45 years with COVID-19, enrolled during active disease.

The chain links TRBV4-3 to TRBJ2-2, with 9 bases matching TRBD2. Looked up from germline, CDR1 is LGHNA and CDR2 is YSLEER. The V gene end was trimmed by 4 bases and the J gene end by 3 bases; junction bases not matched to a gene: 6. The CDR3 sequence is 16 residues long. CDR3 sequence reads: CASSLEQREDTGELFF. In DNA, the CDR3 is TGCGCCAGCAGCCTGGAACAGCGGGAGGACACCGGGGAGCTGTTTTTT.

The chain joins TRBV29-1 to TRBJ2-3; the D gene is possibly TRBD1 (6 bases). This CDR3 is built from 14 residues. V lost 7 bases and J lost 5, with 19 bases in between. Germline lookup yields CDR1 SQVTM and CDR2 ANQGSEA. The CDR3 nucleotides are TGCAGCGCCTTAGGGGCGGGCAGGGGAGATACGCAGTATTTT. Translation gives CSALGAGRGDTQYF.

The gene calls are TRBV9 and TRBJ2-1; the D gene is possibly TRBD1 (5 bases). V was trimmed by 0 bases and J by 7 bases, leaving 11 bases between them. Germline CDR1 and CDR2: SGDLS and YYNGEE. This CDR3 is 14 amino acids long. This chain's CDR3 is CASSVDAGWNEQFF. CDR3 DNA sequence: TGTGCCAGCAGCGTAGATGCAGGGTGGAATGAGCAGTTCTTC.

The CDR3 sequence: CASSYTSGGYNEQFF. The CDR3 DNA is TGTGCCAGCAGCTACACTAGCGGGGGCTACAATGAGCAGTTCTTC. The chain has TRBV11-3 and TRBJ2-1; 11 nucleotides agree with TRBD2. The germline CDR1 and CDR2 sequences are SGHNT and YENEEA. Losses at the gene ends were 4 bases for V and 3 bases for J; bases not matched to a gene: 2. The CDR3 sequence is 15 residues long. The full variable domain, rest sourced from reference TRBV11-3 and TRBJ2-1, is EAGVVQSPRYKIIEKKQPVAFWCNPISGHNTLYWYLQNLGQGPELLIRYENEEAVDDSQLPKDRFSAERLKGVDSTLKIQPAELGDSAVYLCASSYTSGGYNEQFFGPGTRLTVL.

This clone appeared many times. The rearrangement links TRBV30 to TRBJ1-5, with no clear D. The germline V gene has CDR1 GTSNPN and CDR2 SVGIG (reference sequence). The CDR3 is 13 amino acids. V lost 3 bases and J 6 bases, leaving 12 bases between the germline ends. The CDR3 spells CAWSGDLRQPQHF. The DNA of the CDR3 is TGTGCCTGGAGCGGAGATCTGCGTCAGCCCCAGCATTTT. The full variable domain, with the rest looked up from reference TRBV30 and TRBJ1-5, is SQTIHQWPATLVQPVGSPLSLECTVEGTSNPNLYWYRQAAGRGLQLLFYSVGIGQISSEVPQNLSASRPQDRQFILSSKKLLLSDSGFYLCAWSGDLRQPQHFGDGTRLSIL.

The chain uses TRBV10-2 and TRBJ1-1; D perhaps matches TRBD1 (6 bases). Trimming pared 8 bases from V and 8 bases from J, leaving 18 bases between. This CDR3 has 13 residues. Germline CDR1 WSHSY, CDR2 SAAADI. CDR3 coding DNA: TGCGCCAGCTCCATGGGGGGGGCGCGGGAAGCTTTCTTT. Translating it yields CASSMGGAREAFF.

The chain joins TRBV11-3 to TRBJ2-7, with 8 bases lining up with TRBD1. CDR3 size: 15 residues. Germline V gene lookup returns CDR1 SGHNT and CDR2 YENEEA. V gave up 5 bases and J gave up 3 bases; unmatched junction bases: 9. The DNA for the CDR3 is TGTGCCAGCAGCCGGACAGGGTCCTTTATCTACGAGCAGTACTTC. Translating gives CASSRTGSFIYEQYF.

In this sample, this clone turned up a few times. The rearrangement links TRBV24-1 to TRBJ1-1; D not resolved. V was cut by 0 bases and J by 3 bases, with 16 bases left in between. In germline, CDR1 is KGHDR, CDR2 SFDVKD. CDR3 length: 17 residues. The CDR3: CATSDLIVEEVYTEAFF. DNA of the CDR3: TGTGCCACCAGTGATTTGATTGTGGAGGAGGTGTACACTGAAGCTTTCTTT.

The chain has TRBV9 and TRBJ2-3; D is ambiguous. CDR3 length: 11 residues. Germline lookup yields CDR1 SGDLS and CDR2 YYNGEE. V was cut by 6 bases and J by 2 bases, with 4 bases left in between. The CDR3 DNA follows: TGTGCCAGCACCTACACAGATACGCAGTATTTT. Its translation is CASTYTDTQYF.

The genes are TRBV7-5 and TRBJ2-7; TRBD1, the table's D call, was not compared with the DNA. TRBV7-5 is given as a pseudogene. The CDR3 sequence is 16 residues long. The CDR3 region is CVRSLLRWTGPCEQYF. As DNA, the CDR3 is TGTGTCAGAAGCTTACTCCGGTGGACAGGGCCCTGCGAGCAGTACTTC.

A note on this clone: In the same sample, other DNA sequences code for this CDR3. This rearrangement joins TRBV12-3 or TRBV12-4 to TRBJ1-1, with D unresolved. V was trimmed by 2 bases and J by 3 bases, leaving 7 bases between them. The CDR3 contains 13 residues. The CDR3 loop is CASSLREDTEAFF. The CDR3 coding sequence is TGTGCCAGCAGTTTAAGGGAGGACACTGAAGCTTTCTTT.

A few counts support this clone. The rearrangement uses TRBV5-1 and TRBJ1-5; tentative D call: TRBD1 (6 bases). Germline V gives CDR1 SGHRS, CDR2 YFSETQ. Trimming cost V 0 bases and J 2 bases, with 6 bases left between them. This CDR3 is 14 amino acids long. The CDR3 DNA sequence: TGCGCCAGCAGCTTGGACAGGGGCAATCAGCCCCAGCATTTT. Amino acid sequence: CASSLDRGNQPQHF.

The CDR3 DNA reads TGTGCCAGTAGTACCCGACAGGGGATCTACGAGCAGTACTTC. This sequence encodes CASSTRQGIYEQYF. The V call is TRBV19, the J call TRBJ2-7; the match to TRBD1 covers 8 bases. This CDR3 has 14 amino acids. V trimming: 4 bases; J trimming: 3 bases; junction bases outside the gene matches: 5. CDR1 is LNHDA and CDR2 is SQIVND in the germline V gene (reference sequence).

In DNA, the CDR3 is TGCGCCAGCGGGGTGGGACTAGCTGTTGGGGAGCAGTACTTC. As protein: CASGVGLAVGEQYF. The V and J genes are TRBV4-1 and TRBJ2-7; 9 bases match TRBD2. There are 14 residues in the CDR3. The V gene's germline CDR1 is MGHRA and CDR2 YSYEKL. V was pared by 8 bases and J by 7 bases, with 12 bases of the junction left unmatched.